The clone carrying this TCR beta chain was seen ten or more times. The data stem from a study of breast tumors, draining lymph nodes, adjacent tissues. Trimming took 6 bases from V and 7 from J; bases not matched to a gene: 6. The CDR3 sequence is 13 residues long. Germline loops: CDR1 DFQATT, CDR2 SNEGSKA (reference sequence). Samples came from axillary lymph nodes draining the breast cancer. Each CDR3 protein is one row after TCRdb ran MiXCR on the multiplex PCR reads. The sample lists under 300,000 distinct CDR3 sequences, 34% occurring once. This TCR derives from a female donor with breast cancer. Some clones in this sample may be carry-over from other donors' samples. The chain carries TRBV20-1 and TRBJ1-4; 9 nucleotides align to TRBD1. Material for sequencing was axillary lymph node tissue. This CDR3 reads CSADRGGFEKLFF. DNA of the CDR3: TGCAGTGCGGACAGGGGAGGCTTTGAAAAACTGTTTTTT.